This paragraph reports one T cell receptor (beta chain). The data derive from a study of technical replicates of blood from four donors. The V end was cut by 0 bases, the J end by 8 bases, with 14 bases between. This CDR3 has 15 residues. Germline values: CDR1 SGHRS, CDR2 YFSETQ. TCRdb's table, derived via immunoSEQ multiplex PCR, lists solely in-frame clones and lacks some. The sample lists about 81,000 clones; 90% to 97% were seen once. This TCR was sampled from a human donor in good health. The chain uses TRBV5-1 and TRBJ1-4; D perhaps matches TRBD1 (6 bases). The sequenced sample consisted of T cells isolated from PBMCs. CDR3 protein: CASSLEEGGREKLFF. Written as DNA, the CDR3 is TGCGCCAGCAGCTTGGAGGAAGGGGGAAGGGAAAAACTGTTTTTT. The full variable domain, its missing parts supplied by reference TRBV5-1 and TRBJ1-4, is KAGVTQTPRYLIKTRGQQVTLSCSPISGHRSVSWYQQTPGQGLQFLFEYFSETQRNKGNFPGRFSGRQFSNSRSEMNVSTLELGDSALYLCASSLEEGGREKLFFGSGTQLSVL.